The 25 T cell receptor beta chains given below trace back to one sample, sequenced in a study of blood T cell repertoires in COVID-19. The method was immunoSEQ multiplex PCR; TCRdb's version includes in-frame clones alone and lacks a portion of them. The repertoire has tens of thousands of clones, roughly 86% of them found once; the top ten carry about 6.8%. The sample consisted of peripheral blood. The source of these receptors is a man aged 55 to 70 with acute or convalescent COVID-19.

V gene TRBV7-2 combines with J gene TRBJ1-5, with D possibly being TRBD1 (5 bases). Deletions cut 6 bases from V and 5 bases from J, with 11 bases between. The CDR3 spans 13 residues. CDR1 and CDR2 (germline): SGHTA, FQGNSA. The DNA for the CDR3 is TGTGCCAGCAGTCAAGGGGAACATCAGCCCCAGCATTTT. Encoded protein: CASSQGEHQPQHF.

Here the CDR3 reads CASSPTGLGGYTF. The CDR3, as DNA: TGCGCCAGCAGCCCAACAGGGTTAGGCGGCTACACCTTC. The V and J genes are TRBV5-1 and TRBJ1-2; D perhaps matches TRBD1 (6 bases). CDR1 and CDR2 from the germline V gene are SGHRS and YFSETQ. The CDR3 is made up of 13 amino acids. V was shortened by 4 bases and J by 8 bases, with 15 bases between the two germline ends. The full variable domain, completed using reference TRBV5-1 and TRBJ1-2, is KAGVTQTPRYLIKTRGQQVTLSCSPISGHRSVSWYQQTPGQGLQFLFEYFSETQRNKGNFPGRFSGRQFSNSRSEMNVSTLELGDSALYLCASSPTGLGGYTFGSGTRLTVV.

The V gene is TRBV5-1, the J gene TRBJ2-1; TRBD1 matches at 12 bases. The CDR3 is made up of 16 amino acids. V was clipped by 4 bases and J by 8 bases; unmatched bases: 10. Germline CDR1 reads SGHRS; CDR2 reads YFSETQ. CDR3 nucleotide sequence: TGCGCCAGCAGCGAAACGCCTGGGACAGGGGGCGATGAGCAGTTCTTC. This sequence encodes CASSETPGTGGDEQFF.

CDR3 sequence: CASSPGHHDSPLHF. Written as DNA, the CDR3 is TGCGCCAGCAGCCCTGGACACCACGATTCACCCCTCCACTTT. This chain joins TRBV4-1 and TRBJ1-6, with D possibly TRBD1 on 5 matching bases. Trimming stripped 4 bases from V and 8 bases from J, with 12 bases between. CDR1 MGHRA and CDR2 YSYEKL come from the germline V gene. The CDR3 contains 14 residues.

This clone was found a few times. The chain employs TRBV2 and TRBJ2-2; D call uncertain. The CDR3 runs 14 residues. The V end was cut by 6 bases, the J end by 5 bases, with 13 bases between. The V gene's germline CDR1 is SNHLY and CDR2 FYNNEI. CDR3 sequence: CASSQKGDTGELFF. CDR3 nucleotides: TGTGCCAGCAGCCAAAAAGGAGATACCGGGGAGCTGTTTTTT.

This chain connects TRBV9 to TRBJ2-7, with 7 bases identical to TRBD1. The length of the CDR3 is 16 residues. V lost 3 bases to trimming and J lost 0 bases; unmatched junction nucleotides: 9. Germline V gene sequence: CDR1 SGDLS, CDR2 YYNGEE. CDR3 bases: TGTGCCAGCAGCGCCCCTCTAGGGGGCAGCTCCTACGAGCAGTACTTC. As protein: CASSAPLGGSSYEQYF.

The V call is TRBV4-1, the J call TRBJ2-2, with 10 nucleotides matching TRBD2. Unmatched junction bases numbered 2, after V lost 3 bases and J lost 1 base. Germline CDR1 reads MGHRA; CDR2 reads YSYEKL. The length of the CDR3 is 16 residues. The CDR3: CASSHPSGGNTGELFF. The CDR3 bases are TGCGCCAGCAGCCATCCTAGCGGGGGGAACACCGGGGAGCTGTTTTTT.

This chain connects TRBV27 to TRBJ1-1, with D perhaps matching TRBD1 (5 bases). The V end was cut by 6 bases, the J end by 1 base, with 9 bases between. The CDR3 consists of 13 residues. CDR1 and CDR2 from the germline V gene are MNHEY and SMNVEV (reference sequence). The CDR3 loop is CASRGVGNTEAFF. In nucleotides, the CDR3 is TGTGCCAGCAGAGGGGTGGGGAACACTGAAGCTTTCTTT.

This chain connects TRBV30 to TRBJ1-6; TRBD1 matches at 9 bases. Losses at the gene ends were 0 bases for V and 9 bases for J; bases not matched to a gene: 3. The germline V gene encodes CDR1 GTSNPN and CDR2 SVGIG (reference sequence). CDR3 length: 14 amino acids. In nucleotides, the CDR3 is TGTGCCTGGAGTGTGGGGACAGGGATTTCACCCCTCCACTTT. This gives the protein CAWSVGTGISPLHF. Full variable domain (missing parts from reference TRBV30 and TRBJ1-6): SQTIHQWPATLVQPVGSPLSLECTVEGTSNPNLYWYRQAAGRGLQLLFYSVGIGQISSEVPQNLSASRPQDRQFILSSKKLLLSDSGFYLCAWSVGTGISPLHFGNGTRLTVT.

This clone was counted a few times. The chain couples TRBV5-6 to TRBJ1-2, with TRBD1 identical over 10 bases. V lost 5 bases, J lost 4 bases, and 8 bases stayed unmatched. The germline V gene has CDR1 SGHDT and CDR2 YYEEEE. CDR3 length: 15 amino acids. The CDR3: CASSFSGTGAYGYTF. The DNA of the CDR3 is TGTGCCAGCAGTTTCTCCGGGACAGGGGCCTATGGCTACACCTTC.

This clone has just one count. The rearrangement links TRBV27 to TRBJ1-1; D remains ambiguous. Germline CDR1 reads MNHEY; CDR2 reads SMNVEV (reference sequence). V was trimmed by 1 base and J by 4 bases, leaving 7 bases between them. This CDR3 is 13 amino acids long. The CDR3 protein is CASSLLDSTEAFF. Written as DNA, the CDR3 is TGTGCCAGCAGTTTATTAGATAGCACTGAAGCTTTCTTT.

The chain is built from TRBV15 and TRBJ1-3; TRBD1 might be the D (5 bases). V lost 1 base and J lost 2, with 9 bases in between. The length of the CDR3 is 15 residues. Germline assignment: CDR1 LNHNV and CDR2 YYDKDF (reference sequence). Here the CDR3 reads CATSRVSGTGNTIYF. CDR3 DNA sequence: TGTGCCACCAGCAGAGTTTCAGGGACTGGAAACACCATATATTTT.

This clone was seen a single time. CDR3 nucleotide sequence: TGCGCCAGCAGCCCCCATCGTGCGGGGGATGGCTACACCTTC. Translation: CASSPHRAGDGYTF. The chain combines TRBV4-3 with TRBJ1-2; the D gene is possibly TRBD1 (5 bases). V dropped 4 bases and J dropped 6 bases, with 15 bases sitting between them. Germline CDR1 LGHNA, CDR2 YSLEER. CDR3 size: 14 residues.

The chain is built from TRBV7-8 and TRBJ1-1; a weak D match, TRBD1 (6 bases). Deletions cut 5 bases from V and 4 bases from J, with 17 bases between. The CDR3 spans 15 residues. CDR1 and CDR2 from the germline V gene are SGHVS and FQNEAQ. CDR3 loop: CASSRLGAEGTEAFF. DNA for the CDR3: TGTGCCAGCAGCCGACTGGGGGCCGAAGGCACTGAAGCTTTCTTT.

The rearrangement joins TRBV6-6 to TRBJ1-2; 9 bases agree with TRBD1. V gave up 5 bases and J gave up 4 bases; unmatched junction bases: 5. The CDR3 is 14 residues long. CDR1 and CDR2 (germline): MNHNY, SVGAGI (reference sequence). CDR3: CASSTTGGTYGYTF. Written as DNA, the CDR3 is TGTGCCAGCAGTACGACAGGGGGTACCTATGGCTACACCTTC.

This clone showed up just a few times. V usage is TRBV23-1 and J usage is TRBJ2-5, with 10 nucleotides matching TRBD2. TRBV23-1 is sorted into the ORF group, with uncertain function. The CDR3 sequence is 16 residues long. The J segment lost 2 bases and the V segment lost 1 base, leaving 4 bases of the junction unmatched. CDR3 amino acids: CASSQWTSGPQETQYF. Written as DNA, the CDR3 is TGCGCCAGCAGTCAATGGACTAGCGGACCACAAGAGACCCAGTACTTC.

This rearrangement joins TRBV7-6 to TRBJ2-7; D is unresolved. Trimming pared 5 bases from V and 2 bases from J, leaving 19 bases between. The CDR3 runs to 16 residues. Germline CDR1 is SGHVS and CDR2 is FNYEAQ. CDR3 sequence: CASSIRLQAEPYEQYF. As DNA, the CDR3 is TGTGCCAGCAGCATACGTCTTCAGGCCGAACCCTACGAGCAGTACTTC.

The rearrangement uses TRBV7-2 and TRBJ2-1; D is perhaps TRBD1 (6 bases). The V gene's germline CDR1 is SGHTA and CDR2 FQGNSA. The CDR3 covers 16 residues. Trimming cost V 1 base and J 10 bases, with 20 bases left between them. The CDR3 region has the DNA TGTGCCAGCAGCTTAGGAAGTGTAGGGGGAAAATACGAGCAGTTCTTC. It specifies CASSLGSVGGKYEQFF.

This clone has a single count. The V and J genes are TRBV30 and TRBJ1-1, with 9 bases matching TRBD1. Unmatched junction bases numbered 11, after V lost 5 bases and J lost 4 bases. This CDR3 has 15 amino acids. Germline CDR1 reads GTSNPN; CDR2 reads SVGIG (reference sequence). CDR3 region: CAWGSYRGRITEAFF. In DNA, the CDR3 is TGTGCCTGGGGGTCGTACAGGGGGCGCATCACTGAAGCTTTCTTT.

This chain connects TRBV19 to TRBJ2-3; 7 bases map to TRBD1. Per the germline V gene, CDR1 is LNHDA and CDR2 is SQIVND (reference sequence). J lost 2 bases, V lost 5 bases, and 10 bases had no gene match. The CDR3 loop spans 16 amino acids. The CDR3 here is CASSLRQGLTTDTQYF. As DNA, the CDR3 is TGTGCCAGTAGTCTCCGACAGGGTTTAACCACAGATACGCAGTATTTT.

The rearrangement links TRBV6-5 to TRBJ2-7; 8 bases align to TRBD1. The junction had 11 bases not matched to a gene; V was cut back by 9 bases and J by 1 base. This CDR3 has 15 residues. Germline V gene sequence: CDR1 MNHEY, CDR2 SVGAGI. CDR3 sequence reads: CASKSQGASSYEQYF. CDR3 nucleotides: TGTGCCAGTAAAAGCCAGGGGGCCTCATCCTACGAGCAGTACTTC.

The chain employs TRBV5-8 and TRBJ1-5; 7 nucleotides agree with TRBD1. CDR3 length: 14 amino acids. The germline V gene encodes CDR1 SGHTS and CDR2 YDEGEE. Unmatched junction bases numbered 8, after V lost 4 bases and J lost 7 bases. The CDR3 DNA reads TGTGCCAGCAGCGCTACAGGGGATAACCAGCCCCAGCATTTT. It yields the protein CASSATGDNQPQHF.

The V and J genes are TRBV6-5 and TRBJ1-1, with 7 bases aligning to TRBD1. The CDR3 is made up of 16 amino acids. Germline-derived CDR1 and CDR2 are MNHEY and SVGAGI. After removal of 4 bases from V and 0 bases from J, the junction contained 8 bases not matched to a gene. The DNA of the CDR3 is TGTGCCAGCAGTTTATCAGGGGGAGTAATGAACACTGAAGCTTTCTTT. This codes for CASSLSGGVMNTEAFF.

This clone showed up just a few times. This chain links TRBV18 with TRBJ1-1; the D gene is possibly TRBD1 (5 bases). Trimming took off 6 bases at V and 0 bases at J, with 8 bases between the two ends. Per germline, CDR1 KGHSH and CDR2 LQKENI. The CDR3 is made up of 13 amino acids. CDR3 region: CASSTGVNTEAFF. CDR3 nucleotides: TGTGCCAGCTCCACGGGGGTGAACACTGAAGCTTTCTTT.

This chain joins TRBV19 and TRBJ2-2; TRBD2 is a possible D gene (5 bases). The germline V and J ends were trimmed by 8 bases and 6 bases, with 13 bases remaining between them. Germline CDR1 reads LNHDA; CDR2 reads SQIVND (reference sequence). There are 13 residues in the CDR3. CDR3 in DNA: TGTGCCAGTCGTAGTCGCGGGTCCGGGGAGCTGTTTTTT. This codes for CASRSRGSGELFF.